One and the same sample provided the 26 T cell receptor beta chains below, sequenced in a study of PD-1 blockade in mismatch repair-deficient tumors. Generated by immunoSEQ multiplex PCR, the TCRdb table keeps only in-frame clones and is missing some. The data show 15,000 or so clones, with about four fifths seen just once and around 17% held by the top ten. Source: PBMCs, taken before pembrolizumab treatment. These receptors originate from an adult with mismatch repair-deficient cancer.

The CDR3 loop reads CASSTIRQGQETQYF. The CDR3 DNA reads TGTGCCAGCAGCACCATCCGACAGGGCCAAGAGACCCAGTACTTC. The rearrangement links TRBV7-9 to TRBJ2-5; the match to TRBD1 covers 7 bases. The trim removed 5 bases at V and 1 base at J, leaving 7 bases unmatched. This CDR3 comprises 15 residues. The V gene's germline CDR1 is SEHNR and CDR2 FQNEAQ (reference sequence).

This chain connects TRBV6-5 to TRBJ2-3; D is undetermined. The V gene's germline CDR1 is MNHEY and CDR2 SVGAGI. The CDR3 sequence is 14 residues long. V was clipped by 5 bases and J by 2 bases, with 11 bases between them. The CDR3 protein is CASSTVSDTDTQYF. The DNA for the CDR3 is TGTGCCAGCAGTACCGTTAGTGACACAGATACGCAGTATTTT.

The V call is TRBV21-1, the J call TRBJ2-7. TRBV21-1 is termed a pseudogene. The CDR3 runs 18 residues. CDR3 bases: TGTGCCAGCAGCAAGGGGTTGATCTGTAGGATAAGCTCCTACGAGCAGTACTTC. It encodes CASSKGLICRISSYEQYF.

This chain uses TRBV5-4 with TRBJ2-1, with 12 positions matching TRBD1. The CDR3 contains 15 residues. Germline assignment: CDR1 SGHNT and CDR2 YYREEE (reference sequence). V shed 4 bases, J shed 9 bases, and the junction held 8 bases outside the gene matches. The CDR3 DNA sequence: TGTGCCAGCAGCCTCCGGGACAGGGGGCGCGGTGAGCAGTTCTTC. It translates to CASSLRDRGRGEQFF.

The chain carries TRBV19 and TRBJ2-1; TRBD2 aligns across 14 bases. The CDR3 totals 13 residues. The V gene's germline CDR1 is LNHDA and CDR2 SQIVND (reference sequence). The CDR3: CASLSGTSGREFF. Here the CDR3 DNA reads TGTGCATCGCTCTCGGGGACTAGCGGGAGAGAGTTCTTC.

This sequence joins TRBV30 and TRBJ1-1, with 7 bases fitting TRBD1. This CDR3 has 18 residues. Trimming at V came to 0 bases and at J to 4 bases, leaving 17 bases not matched to a gene. Germline V gives CDR1 GTSNPN, CDR2 SVGIG (reference sequence). CDR3 coding DNA: TGTGCCTGGAGTGTACCTTTTGCGGCCGCAGGGGGGATCACTGAAGCTTTCTTT. This sequence encodes CAWSVPFAAAGGITEAFF.

The chain uses TRBV4-2 and TRBJ1-4; unclear D gene. The ends were cut back, 5 bases at V and 4 bases at J, with 11 bases in the middle. Germline loops: CDR1 LGHNA, CDR2 YNFKEQ. This CDR3 is built from 14 residues. The CDR3 loop is CASSVGEGNEKLFF. CDR3 nucleotides: TGTGCCAGCAGCGTCGGTGAGGGTAATGAAAAACTGTTTTTT.

The rearrangement links TRBV5-6 to TRBJ2-7; 7 bases map to TRBD2. Germline V gene data show CDR1 as SGHDT and CDR2 as YYEEEE. There are 15 residues in the CDR3. Trimming at V came to 2 bases and at J to 4 bases, leaving 9 bases not matched to a gene. CDR3 DNA: TGTGCCAGCAGCTTATCCGCTAGCGGACTTTACGAGCAGTACTTC. Translated: CASSLSASGLYEQYF.

The J gene is TRBJ2-1, the V gene TRBV11-2; D gene uncertain. The V gene lost 6 bases and the J gene lost 5 bases, with 14 bases spanning the gap. Germline assignment: CDR1 SGHAT and CDR2 FQNNGV. The CDR3 contains 14 residues. CDR3 region: CASSKTGSNNEQFF. As DNA, the CDR3 is TGTGCCAGCAGTAAGACGGGCAGTAACAATGAGCAGTTCTTC.

CDR3 coding DNA: TGTGCCAGCAGTGAAGTACAGGGTCGATTCTACGAGCAGTACTTC. Its translation is CASSEVQGRFYEQYF. The V and J genes are TRBV6-1 and TRBJ2-7, with D perhaps matching TRBD1 (6 bases). V shed 1 base and J shed 3 bases, with 13 bases lying between them. The germline V gene has CDR1 MNHNS and CDR2 SASEGT. This CDR3 is built from 15 residues.

This clone was recorded only once. The chain is built from TRBV2 and TRBJ2-2; D possibly corresponds to TRBD2 (7 bases). This CDR3 region has 15 residues. CDR1 SNHLY and CDR2 FYNNEI come from the germline V gene. Trimming left V 2 bases short and J 7 bases short, with 14 bases between. CDR3 residues: CASSESRGGGGELFF. CDR3 DNA: TGTGCCAGCAGTGAAAGTAGGGGGGGCGGCGGGGAGCTGTTTTTT. Full variable domain (remainder filled in from reference TRBV2 and TRBJ2-2): EPEVTQTPSHQVTQMGQEVILRCVPISNHLYFYWYRQILGQKVEFLVSFYNNEISEKSEIFDDQFSVERPDGSNFTLKIRSTKLEDSAMYFCASSESRGGGGELFFGEGSRLTVL.

This clone came up a few times. The rearrangement uses TRBV18 and TRBJ1-5; no definite D call. Trimming shortened V by 2 bases and J by 0 bases, and 8 bases separated the two germline ends. The CDR3 runs to 15 residues. CDR1 and CDR2 (germline): KGHSH, LQKENI. The CDR3 bases are TGTGCCAGCTCACCAGAAGACGCTAGCAATCAGCCCCAGCATTTT. It translates to CASSPEDASNQPQHF. The full variable domain, in which reference TRBV18 and TRBJ1-5 provide the parts outside the CDR3, is NAGVMQNPRHLVRRRGQEARLRCSPMKGHSHVYWYRQLPEEGLKFMVYLQKENIIDESGMPKERFSAEFPKEGPSILRIQQVVRGDSAAYFCASSPEDASNQPQHFGDGTRLSIL.

This clone was seen a handful of times. This rearrangement joins TRBV6-4 to TRBJ2-6, with 11 positions matching TRBD2. The junction had 0 bases not matched to a gene; V was cut back by 2 bases and J by 0 bases. CDR3 length equals 17 residues. The germline V gene has CDR1 MRHNA and CDR2 SNTAGT. CDR3: CASSDGTSGSGANVLTF. Here the CDR3 DNA reads TGTGCCAGCAGTGACGGGACTAGCGGCTCTGGGGCCAACGTCCTGACTTTC.

The genes are TRBV13 and TRBJ2-5; 10 positions match TRBD2. CDR1 is PRHDT, CDR2 FYEKMQ, per germline (reference sequence). The length of the CDR3 is 15 residues. Trimming cost V 4 bases and J 0 bases; bases outside gene matches: 2. The chain's CDR3 is CASSSGLADQETQYF. The CDR3 nucleotides are TGTGCCAGCAGCTCAGGACTAGCGGACCAAGAGACCCAGTACTTC. The full variable domain, rest sourced from reference TRBV13 and TRBJ2-5, is AAGVIQSPRHLIKEKRETATLKCYPIPRHDTVYWYQQGPGQDPQFLISFYEKMQSDKGSIPDRFSAQQFSDYHSELNMSSLELGDSALYFCASSSGLADQETQYFGPGTRLLVL.

The chain has TRBV28 and TRBJ2-5; 10 nucleotides agree with TRBD1. The trim removed 8 bases at V and 1 base at J, leaving 7 bases unmatched. The CDR3 is 15 amino acids. Germline-derived CDR1 and CDR2 are MDHEN and SYDVKM. This CDR3 reads CASCPGQGSQETQYF. Here the CDR3 DNA reads TGTGCCAGCTGTCCGGGACAGGGGTCCCAAGAGACCCAGTACTTC.

This chain uses TRBV2 with TRBJ1-5; D is undetermined. The CDR3 runs 13 residues. V gave up 6 bases and J gave up 3 bases, with 9 bases separating them. Germline-derived CDR1 and CDR2 are SNHLY and FYNNEI. The CDR3 region is CASRGIVNQPQHF. As DNA, the CDR3 is TGTGCCAGCAGGGGAATCGTCAATCAGCCCCAGCATTTT. The full variable domain, rest sourced from reference TRBV2 and TRBJ1-5, is EPEVTQTPSHQVTQMGQEVILRCVPISNHLYFYWYRQILGQKVEFLVSFYNNEISEKSEIFDDQFSVERPDGSNFTLKIRSTKLEDSAMYFCASRGIVNQPQHFGDGTRLSIL.

The DNA of the CDR3 is TGTGCCAGCAGCCCACCCCGGGGGTCCTCCTACGAGCAGTACTTC. This encodes CASSPPRGSSYEQYF. The chain carries TRBV5-5 and TRBJ2-7; maybe TRBD2 (6 bases). Germline-derived CDR1 and CDR2 are SGHKS and YYEKEE (reference sequence). This CDR3 contains 15 residues. Trimming left V 4 bases short and J 0 bases short, with 14 bases between.

Points on this clone: The same CDR3 is also encoded by other DNA sequences in this sample. The CDR3: CAWRRFGLAVKDNEQFF. The CDR3 DNA sequence: TGTGCCTGGAGGAGATTCGGGCTAGCGGTGAAGGACAATGAGCAGTTCTTC. The V and J genes are TRBV30 and TRBJ2-1; TRBD2 matches 7 bases. V lost 3 bases to trimming and J lost 5 bases; unmatched junction nucleotides: 16. Germline lookup yields CDR1 GTSNPN and CDR2 SVGIG (reference sequence). The CDR3 extends over 17 amino acids.

V gene TRBV28 combines with J gene TRBJ2-7, with 7 bases fitting TRBD2. Germline trimming cut 4 bases from V and 0 bases from J; bases unmatched to any gene: 12. The CDR3 runs 17 residues. Germline V gives CDR1 MDHEN, CDR2 SYDVKM. The CDR3 protein is CASSYLGEAGLSYEQYF. Here the CDR3 DNA reads TGTGCCAGCAGTTACCTAGGTGAAGCGGGACTCTCCTACGAGCAGTACTTC.

V and J are TRBV11-2 and TRBJ1-4; D remains ambiguous. Germline values: CDR1 SGHAT, CDR2 FQNNGV. The CDR3 sequence is 17 residues long. With 0 bases removed from V and 6 bases from J, the gap between germline ends came to 17 bases. The CDR3 sequence: CASSLDPWNRPHEKLFF. DNA for the CDR3: TGTGCCAGCAGCTTAGATCCGTGGAACCGACCCCATGAAAAACTGTTTTTT. The whole variable domain, filled in from reference TRBV11-2 and TRBJ1-4, reads EAGVAQSPRYKIIEKRQSVAFWCNPISGHATLYWYQQILGQGPKLLIQFQNNGVVDDSQLPKDRFSAERLKGVDSTLKIQPAKLEDSAVYLCASSLDPWNRPHEKLFFGSGTQLSVL.

The V call is TRBV15, the J call TRBJ2-1; 11 bases are a match to TRBD2. The J segment lost 10 bases and the V segment lost 8 bases, leaving 10 bases of the junction unmatched. Germline CDR1 LNHNV, CDR2 YYDKDF (reference sequence). The CDR3 has 14 residues. In DNA form, the CDR3 reads TGTGCCACCGGGACTAGCGGTAGTCCGGAGGAGCAGTTCTTC. Amino acids: CATGTSGSPEEQFF.

V usage is TRBV14 and J usage is TRBJ2-7, with D perhaps matching TRBD2 (7 bases). Germline V gives CDR1 SGHDN, CDR2 FVKESK. This CDR3 spans 18 amino acids. The germline V and J ends were trimmed by 1 base and 1 base, with 20 bases remaining between them. Here the CDR3 reads CASSQGGGLADSSYEQYF. The CDR3, as DNA: TGTGCCAGCAGCCAAGGAGGGGGGCTAGCGGATTCTTCCTACGAGCAGTACTTC.

The chain combines TRBV5-5 with TRBJ1-2; D is perhaps TRBD1 (6 bases). The V gene lost 0 bases and the J gene lost 10 bases, with 10 bases spanning the gap. CDR1 and CDR2 from the germline V gene are SGHKS and YYEKEE (reference sequence). CDR3 length: 12 amino acids. The CDR3 coding sequence is TGTGCCAGCAGCTTGGACCCAGGGGACTACACCTTC. As protein: CASSLDPGDYTF.

The rearrangement joins TRBV6-4 to TRBJ2-3, with D possibly called TRBD1 or TRBD2 (5 bases each). CDR3 length equals 14 residues. The germline CDR1 and CDR2 sequences are MRHNA and SNTAGT. The V end was cut by 0 bases, the J end by 6 bases, with 10 bases between. CDR3 region: CASSDSGASDTQYF. The CDR3 region has the DNA TGTGCCAGCAGTGACTCAGGGGCTAGCGATACGCAGTATTTT.

The chain carries TRBV19 and TRBJ2-5, with D possibly being TRBD2 (6 bases). CDR1 and CDR2 from the germline V gene are LNHDA and SQIVND (reference sequence). The V end lost 3 bases, the J end lost 4 bases, and 18 bases lay between the germline ends. This CDR3 comprises 16 residues. In nucleotides, the CDR3 is TGTGCCAGTAGTATCTCCGGGACTTTTGGAGGAGAGACCCAGTACTTC. Amino acid sequence: CASSISGTFGGETQYF.

V gene TRBV5-1 combines with J gene TRBJ2-1; D is perhaps TRBD1 (6 bases). V was cut by 5 bases and J by 4 bases, with 13 bases left in between. The CDR3 has 14 residues. Germline V CDR1 and CDR2: SGHRS, YFSETQ. The CDR3 DNA follows: TGCGCCAGCAGTGGGGGCAGGGGTTACAATGAGCAGTTCTTC. It encodes CASSGGRGYNEQFF.